This T cell receptor (beta chain) was retrieved from a study of CD8 T cells in ankylosing spondylitis. Construction of TCR beta libraries was performed using quantitative 5'-RACE with molecular barcodes. A single record per CDR3 protein comes from TCRdb applying MiXCR to the 5' RACE reads. The sample carries under 200,000 distinct CDR3 sequences, approximately 10% recorded once. Germline V gives CDR1 SEHNR, CDR2 FQNEAQ (reference sequence). The V gene end was trimmed by 7 bases and the J gene end by 5 bases; junction bases not matched to a gene: 11. The CDR3 runs to 16 residues. Concerning this clonotype itself: Its antigen is currently unknown.

Study-wide points: The study looked at matched synovial fluid samples from ankylosing spondylitis patients. Disease-linked clones were reported to be significantly enriched there. Characteristic of ankylosing spondylitis blood, it appeared, was a TCR beta motif comprising roughly eight highly homologous variants.

Input material: blood, either unsorted or a sorted T cell fraction (not recorded which). The sequence came from a female donor with ankylosing spondylitis or in good health (not recorded which). The J gene is TRBJ2-1, the V gene TRBV7-9, with 10 bases lining up with TRBD2. CDR3 nucleotides: TGTGCCAGCATCCCCCGGACTAGCGGATTAAACAATGAGCAGTTCTTC. It is translated as CASIPRTSGLNNEQFF. Full variable domain (outside the CDR3, taken from reference TRBV7-9 and TRBJ2-1): DTGVSQNPRHKITKRGQNVTFRCDPISEHNRLYWYRQTLGQGPEFLTYFQNEAQLEKSRLLSDRFSAERPKGSFSTLEIQRTEQGDSAMYLCASIPRTSGLNNEQFFGPGTRLTVL.